This passage covers 7 T cell receptor beta chains from one sample sequenced in a study of blood T cell repertoires in COVID-19 (dated by TCRdb to 2019 to 2021). Libraries were made using the immunoSEQ multiplex PCR assay. This immuneACCESS table, as held by TCRdb, lists in-frame sequences with V and J called but not all clones. Of the missing ones, under half trace to an unresolved V gene in checked studies; the others have no known cause. In this sample the table shows about 180,000 clones, around 87% of which occur a single time. The ten most abundant clones make up around 13% of the sample. The sample taken for sequencing was peripheral blood. These receptors originate from a woman aged 70-85 years with COVID-19, enrolled during active disease.

This clone was seen a handful of times. The gene calls are TRBV5-1 and TRBJ2-3; 12 bases agree with TRBD2. Germline assignment: CDR1 SGHRS and CDR2 YFSETQ. The CDR3 covers 16 residues. With V trimmed by 4 bases and J by 4 bases, 7 bases remained unmatched. CDR3 nucleotides: TGCGCCAGCAGCCCTAGCGGGAGGGGGCTCGCAGATACGCAGTATTTT. Translated: CASSPSGRGLADTQYF.

The rearrangement joins TRBV30 to TRBJ2-2; D uncertain. This CDR3 contains 15 residues. The germline V gene has CDR1 GTSNPN and CDR2 SVGIG (reference sequence). Trimming took off 7 bases at V and 2 bases at J, with 17 bases between the two ends. Written as DNA, the CDR3 is TGTGCCTCCCCATCCGAGACAAGCAACACCGGGGAGCTGTTTTTT. Its protein product is CASPSETSNTGELFF.

The chain has TRBV3-1 (or the pseudogene TRBV3-2) and TRBJ1-1; 7 bases match TRBD1. Germline loops: CDR1 LGHDT, CDR2 YNNKEL (reference sequence). V was clipped by 7 bases and J by 6 bases; unmatched bases: 8. The CDR3 consists of 13 residues. The CDR3 sequence is CASINQGEAEAFF. CDR3 bases: TGTGCCAGCATCAACCAGGGGGAGGCTGAAGCTTTCTTT.

V gene TRBV11-3 combines with J gene TRBJ2-3, with D possibly being TRBD2 (5 bases). CDR1 is SGHNT and CDR2 is YENEEA in the germline V gene. The germline V and J ends were trimmed by 5 bases and 0 bases, with 12 bases remaining between them. The CDR3 runs to 15 residues. In nucleotides, the CDR3 is TGTGCCAGCAGCCCCCTAGCTTCTAGCACAGATACGCAGTATTTT. This translates into CASSPLASSTDTQYF.

This chain links TRBV18 with TRBJ2-1; 14 bases are a match to TRBD2. Trimming removed 6 bases from V and 8 bases from J; junction bases left unmatched: 9. CDR1 is KGHSH, CDR2 LQKENI, per germline. The CDR3 covers 16 residues. As DNA, the CDR3 is TGTGCCAGCTCGCCTCCGGGACTAGCGGGAGTCCATGAGCAGTTCTTC. Its protein product is CASSPPGLAGVHEQFF. Variable domain in full (rest from reference TRBV18 and TRBJ2-1): NAGVMQNPRHLVRRRGQEARLRCSPMKGHSHVYWYRQLPEEGLKFMVYLQKENIIDESGMPKERFSAEFPKEGPSILRIQQVVRGDSAAYFCASSPPGLAGVHEQFFGPGTRLTVL.

The chain combines TRBV5-1 with TRBJ2-1, with 9 bases that match TRBD2. The CDR3 spans 15 residues. From germline, CDR1 is SGHRS and CDR2 YFSETQ. V lost 2 bases to trimming and J lost 3 bases; unmatched junction nucleotides: 3. The CDR3 nucleotides are TGCGCCAGCAGCTTCTTAGCGGGAGACTACAATGAGCAGTTCTTC. Translation gives CASSFLAGDYNEQFF.

The genes are TRBV28 and TRBJ2-7; D not resolved. Looked up from germline, CDR1 is MDHEN and CDR2 is SYDVKM. The CDR3 is 13 amino acids. The V gene lost 10 bases and the J gene lost 6 bases, with 19 bases spanning the gap. The CDR3 DNA is TGTGCCACCGAAGTCCTACTGACTTCCGAGCAGTACTTC. This translates into CATEVLLTSEQYF.